This is a list of T cell receptor beta chains from one sample in a study of blood T cell repertoires in COVID-19. Some clones are missing from TCRdb's copy, which holds only in-frame ones; the method was immunoSEQ multiplex PCR. This repertoire shows about 260,000 clones, about 87% found once; its top ten account for 3%. The material sequenced was PBMCs or T cells enriched from blood (not recorded which). The receptors shown here come from a woman aged 45 to 65 who had recovered from COVID-19. CDR3s include the opening cysteine and the closing phenylalanine or tryptophan. Fields, in order: J gene, V gene, D gene, CDR3 length, clone size, CDR3 protein, CDR3 DNA. A D gene is named only where the DNA matches it firmly. The size entry is marked missing in some rows and otherwise reads once, few, many or a size class.

TRBJ2-1 TRBV7-2 . 16 . CASSALKSGLYNEQFF TGTGCCAGCAGCGCCCTGAAAAGCGGATTATACAATGAGCAGTTCTTC
TRBJ2-3 TRBV18 TRBD2 17 . CASSPLGLAGGADTQYF TGTGCCAGCTCACCACTGGGACTAGCGGGAGGGGCAGATACGCAGTATTTT
TRBJ2-7 TRBV7-2 TRBD2 13 . CASSIPTSDEQYF TGTGCCAGCAGCATACCCACTAGCGACGAGCAGTACTTC
TRBJ1-3 TRBV9 TRBD1 17 . CASSPRGQGIGGDTIYF TGTGCCAGCAGCCCACGAGGACAGGGGATCGGGGGGGACACCATATATTTT
TRBJ1-3 TRBV5-1 . 16 few CASSLVAGQSGNTIYF TGCGCCAGCAGCTTGGTTGCAGGACAGTCCGGAAACACCATATATTTT
TRBJ1-1 TRBV6-2/TRBV6-3 . 16 once CASSYSRQRDNTEAFF TGTGCCAGCAGTTACTCGAGACAACGGGATAACACTGAAGCTTTCTTT
TRBJ2-6 TRBV28 . 16 . CASSPKRSSGANVLTF TGTGCCAGCAGTCCAAAACGGAGCTCTGGGGCCAACGTCCTGACTTTC
TRBJ1-2 TRBV5-3 . 15 . CARSLYHARTYGYTF TGTGCCAGAAGCTTGTATCATGCACGTACTTATGGCTACACCTTC
TRBJ2-1 TRBV7-2 . 16 . CASSLRQRSSYNEQFF TGTGCCAGCAGCCTGAGACAGAGGAGCTCCTACAATGAGCAGTTCTTC
TRBJ2-1 TRBV24-1 TRBD1 16 . CATSRTTGTVDNEQFF TGTGCCACCAGTAGAACGACCGGGACAGTTGACAATGAGCAGTTCTTC
TRBJ2-1 TRBV7-3 TRBD2 15 . CASSTSGANTMEQFF TGTGCCAGCAGCACCAGCGGGGCAAATACAATGGAGCAGTTCTTC
TRBJ2-1 TRBV30 TRBD2 15 . CAWRWSGSTYNEQFF TGTGCCTGGAGGTGGAGCGGGAGTACCTACAATGAGCAGTTCTTC
TRBJ1-2 TRBV5-1 TRBD1 14 . CASSLDPRQGSYTF TGCGCCAGCAGCTTGGATCCCCGACAGGGTAGCTACACCTTC
TRBJ1-1 TRBV5-1 . 15 . CASSLVQGPPPEAFF TGCGCCAGCAGCTTGGTTCAGGGGCCCCCGCCTGAAGCTTTCTTT
TRBJ2-2 TRBV21-1 . 17 . CASSIGLAGEDTGELFF TGTGCCAGCAGCATAGGACTAGCGGGAGAGGACACCGGGGAGCTGTTTTTT
TRBJ1-5 TRBV19 TRBD1 17 . CASSVNRDRGPGQPQHF TGTGCCAGTAGTGTCAACCGGGACAGGGGGCCCGGACAGCCCCAGCATTTT
TRBJ1-6 TRBV7-3 . 15 . CASSLRWGDNSPLHF TGTGCCAGCAGCTTACGGTGGGGGGACAATTCACCCCTCCACTTT
TRBJ2-5 TRBV30 TRBD1 14 . CAWSNKGALKTQYF TGTGCCTGGAGTAATAAGGGGGCTCTAAAGACCCAGTACTTC
TRBJ2-7 TRBV28 TRBD1 16 . CASSVPGTGGSYEQYF TGTGCCAGCAGCGTACCCGGGACAGGGGGTTCCTACGAGCAGTACTTC
TRBJ2-6 TRBV9 . 14 . CASSVIAGANVLTF TGTGCCAGCAGCGTGATAGCTGGGGCCAACGTCCTGACTTTC
TRBJ1-4 TRBV30 . 14 . CAWRQGATNEKLFF TGTGCCTGGAGACAGGGAGCAACTAATGAAAAACTGTTTTTT
TRBJ2-2 TRBV30 . 14 . CAWEGEPNTGELFF TGTGCCTGGGAGGGGGAGCCGAACACCGGGGAGCTGTTTTTT
TRBJ1-1 TRBV7-8 . 16 . CASSLGWRTTNTEAFF TGTGCCAGCAGCTTAGGGTGGAGGACGACGAACACTGAAGCTTTCTTT
TRBJ1-2 TRBV5-5 . 15 . CASSLVTGTGGGYTF TGTGCCAGCAGCTTGGTTACCGGGACTGGCGGGGGCTACACCTTC
TRBJ2-5 TRBV5-1 . 17 once CASSLAGPRRAGETQYF TGCGCCAGCAGCTTGGCGGGGCCAAGGAGGGCCGGGGAGACCCAGTACTTC
TRBJ2-7 TRBV3-1/TRBV3-2 TRBD1 13 . CASSQVGTGEQYF TGTGCCAGCAGCCAAGTGGGGACAGGCGAGCAGTACTTC
TRBJ1-1 TRBV28 . 15 . CASSAKRRWEAEAFF TGTGCCAGCAGTGCAAAGCGCAGGTGGGAGGCTGAAGCTTTCTTT
TRBJ1-1 TRBV5-4 . 16 once CASSRPGTGPYTEAFF TGTGCCAGCAGCCGTCCAGGGACTGGGCCTTATACTGAAGCTTTCTTT
TRBJ1-4 TRBV18 TRBD1 14 . CASSPGQGPEKLFF TGTGCCAGCTCACCCGGACAGGGGCCCGAAAAACTGTTTTTT
TRBJ1-2 TRBV3-1/TRBV3-2 TRBD1 15 . CASSPRQGAVYGYTF TGTGCCAGCAGCCCGCGCCAGGGGGCGGTCTATGGCTACACCTTC
TRBJ1-5 TRBV19 . 14 . CASSITRAYQPQHF TGTGCCAGTAGTATCACCAGGGCTTATCAGCCCCAGCATTTT